One sample yielded the 25 T cell receptor beta chains listed below, sequenced in a study of blood T cell repertoires in COVID-19. The assay was immunoSEQ multiplex PCR, and TCRdb's table has in-frame clones only and misses some. The sample carries some 94,000 clones, about 87% recorded once. Sequenced material: peripheral blood. The receptors derive from a human donor in a cohort sampled during active COVID-19.

The genes are TRBV18 and TRBJ1-1; D ambiguous. The ends were cut back, 3 bases at V and 0 bases at J, with 11 bases in the middle. Germline CDR1 is KGHSH and CDR2 is LQKENI. The CDR3 is made up of 15 amino acids. DNA of the CDR3: TGTGCCAGCTCACCTGTTGAGGGCATGAACACTGAAGCTTTCTTT. Protein sequence: CASSPVEGMNTEAFF.

This clone has only one observation. The rearrangement uses TRBV28 and TRBJ2-7; 11 nucleotides align to TRBD1. The length of the CDR3 is 14 residues. Germline V gene sequence: CDR1 MDHEN, CDR2 SYDVKM. V lost 4 bases to trimming and J lost 5 bases; unmatched junction nucleotides: 4. CDR3 DNA: TGTGCCAGCAGTTCTGGACAGGGGGCGGACGAGCAGTACTTC. This gives the protein CASSSGQGADEQYF.

The CDR3 here is CASSHDRGPSGYTF. CDR3 sequence (DNA): TGTGCCAGCAGCCATGACAGGGGGCCAAGTGGCTACACCTTC. The chain uses TRBV3-1 (or the pseudogene TRBV3-2) and TRBJ1-2; the match to TRBD1 covers 10 bases. The J segment lost 7 bases and the V segment lost 3 bases, leaving 5 bases of the junction unmatched. Germline-derived CDR1 and CDR2 are LGHDT and YNNKEL (reference sequence). CDR3 length: 14 residues.

The chain carries TRBV7-8 and TRBJ2-5; 12 nucleotides align to TRBD2. Germline V CDR1 and CDR2: SGHVS, FQNEAQ. The V and J ends lost 5 bases and 4 bases, in that order; junction bases with no gene match: 8. The CDR3 runs to 16 residues. The CDR3 DNA sequence: TGTGCCAGCAGCCCTAGACTAGCGGGAGTGCGAGAGACCCAGTACTTC. Amino acid sequence: CASSPRLAGVRETQYF.

This rearrangement joins TRBV3-1 (or the pseudogene TRBV3-2) to TRBJ1-1, with D possibly being TRBD1 (6 bases). This CDR3 is built from 13 residues. V was pared by 3 bases and J by 8 bases, with 13 bases between. The germline V gene has CDR1 LGHDT and CDR2 YNNKEL (reference sequence). CDR3 loop: CASSHLTGREAFF. The CDR3 DNA reads TGTGCCAGCAGCCACTTGACAGGACGCGAAGCTTTCTTT.

The J gene is TRBJ1-2, the V gene TRBV11-2, with TRBD1 as a possible D gene (6 bases). Germline CDR1 reads SGHAT; CDR2 reads FQNNGV. The V end lost 4 bases, the J end lost 2 bases, and 14 bases lay between the germline ends. The CDR3 consists of 15 residues. The CDR3 protein is CASSWIRGRNYGYTF. In nucleotides, the CDR3 is TGTGCCAGCAGCTGGATCAGGGGCCGGAACTATGGCTACACCTTC.

Concerning this clone itself: Germline is not matched at one junction end, which may reflect a read error. The chain employs TRBV7-7 and TRBJ2-3; TRBD2 might be the D (5 bases). CDR3 size: 14 residues. Germline V gene sequence: CDR1 SSHAT, CDR2 FNYEAQ (reference sequence). CDR3 nucleotide sequence: TGTGCTAGCAGCTTAGGGAGCTACACAGATACGCAGTATTTT. Its translation is CASSLGSYTDTQYF.

This clone has only a few counts. V and J are TRBV28 and TRBJ1-2, with 7 bases identical to TRBD1. The CDR3 contains 13 residues. Germline V lookup: CDR1 MDHEN, CDR2 SYDVKM. Trimming took 8 bases from V and 8 from J; bases not matched to a gene: 11. The CDR3 DNA reads TGTGCCAGCCAACAGGGGTCGTTAACGGGCTACACCTTC. Translation: CASQQGSLTGYTF.

CDR3 residues: CASSRTGVESTGELFF. For the CDR3, the DNA is TGTGCCAGCTCACGGACAGGGGTAGAGTCGACCGGGGAGCTGTTTTTT. The chain joins TRBV18 to TRBJ2-2, with TRBD1 matching over 9 bases. This CDR3 is built from 16 residues. Germline CDR1 is KGHSH and CDR2 is LQKENI. With 4 bases clipped from V and 5 bases from J, the junction kept 8 bases outside the gene matches.

The genes are TRBV5-1 and TRBJ2-7, with a possible D match to TRBD2 (5 bases). CDR3 size: 14 residues. CDR1 is SGHRS and CDR2 is YFSETQ in the germline V gene. With 2 bases removed from V and 2 bases from J, the gap between germline ends came to 11 bases. The chain's CDR3 is CASSLGQTTYEQYF. The CDR3 region has the DNA TGCGCCAGCAGCTTAGGGCAGACTACCTACGAGCAGTACTTC.

The chain links TRBV6-1 to TRBJ2-7; 11 bases line up with TRBD1. CDR3 size: 15 residues. Germline lookup yields CDR1 MNHNS and CDR2 SASEGT. V lost 3 bases to trimming and J lost 4 bases; unmatched junction nucleotides: 5. The CDR3 reads CASSETGTGGYEQYF. CDR3 sequence (DNA): TGTGCCAGCAGTGAGACCGGGACAGGGGGGTACGAGCAGTACTTC.

V usage is TRBV6-5 and J usage is TRBJ2-1; TRBD2 agrees at 7 bases. CDR3 size: 16 residues. Germline V gene lookup returns CDR1 MNHEY and CDR2 SVGAGI. J lost 8 bases, V lost 2 bases, and 12 bases had no gene match. The CDR3 loop reads CASSYLNQRGWDEQFF. CDR3 DNA: TGTGCCAGCAGTTACCTTAATCAGCGGGGTTGGGATGAGCAGTTCTTC.

This clone was observed once. This chain joins TRBV6-2 or TRBV6-3 and TRBJ1-1; 7 positions agree with TRBD1. The germline V gene encodes CDR1 MNHEY and CDR2 SVGEGT. The CDR3 is made up of 14 amino acids. V dropped 2 bases and J dropped 4; count of bases not matched to a gene: 4. CDR3 region: CASSYPDRFTEAFF. CDR3 in DNA: TGTGCCAGCAGTTACCCGGACAGGTTCACTGAAGCTTTCTTT.

The chain couples TRBV11-2 to TRBJ1-3; tentatively, D is TRBD1 (6 bases). Germline V CDR1 and CDR2: SGHAT, FQNNGV. V lost 5 bases and J 4 bases, leaving 15 bases between the germline ends. There are 15 residues in the CDR3. In DNA, the CDR3 is TGTGCCAGCAGCCAAAGGGGGGGCTCGGGAAACACCATATATTTT. Protein sequence: CASSQRGGSGNTIYF.

V is TRBV24-1 and J is TRBJ2-4; D perhaps matches TRBD2 (5 bases). The CDR3 sequence is 15 residues long. The germline gives CDR1 KGHDR, CDR2 SFDVKD. The V end lost 3 bases, the J end lost 3 bases, and 11 bases lay between the germline ends. The CDR3 is CATSDPGMGKNIQYF. CDR3 bases: TGTGCCACCAGTGATCCCGGGATGGGCAAAAACATTCAGTACTTC.

V usage is TRBV5-1 and J usage is TRBJ1-2; 8 positions match TRBD1. The germline V gene encodes CDR1 SGHRS and CDR2 YFSETQ. The J segment lost 3 bases and the V segment lost 4 bases, leaving 8 bases of the junction unmatched. The CDR3 sequence is 15 residues long. The CDR3 bases are TGCGCCAGCAGCAGCGCCAGGGGGCGCGACTATGGCTACACCTTC. Its protein is CASSSARGRDYGYTF.

The V call is TRBV2, the J call TRBJ2-7; TRBD1 is a possible D gene (5 bases). V was cut by 8 bases and J by 1 base, with 15 bases left in between. Germline-derived CDR1 and CDR2 are SNHLY and FYNNEI. The CDR3 covers 14 residues. The CDR3 is CASLDMSTSYEQYF. The CDR3 nucleotides read TGTGCCAGCCTGGACATGTCCACTTCCTACGAGCAGTACTTC. The entire variable domain, with the rest obtained from reference TRBV2 and TRBJ2-7, is as follows: EPEVTQTPSHQVTQMGQEVILRCVPISNHLYFYWYRQILGQKVEFLVSFYNNEISEKSEIFDDQFSVERPDGSNFTLKIRSTKLEDSAMYFCASLDMSTSYEQYFGPGTRLTVT.

The chain recombines TRBV5-1 with TRBJ2-5, with 11 bases that match TRBD2. The CDR3 has 14 amino acids. J gave up 4 bases and V 2 bases, and 1 base lay outside the gene matches. Germline assignment: CDR1 SGHRS and CDR2 YFSETQ. In nucleotides, the CDR3 is TGCGCCAGCAGCTTTACTAGCGGGAGAGAGACCCAGTACTTC. As protein: CASSFTSGRETQYF.

The CDR3 nucleotides are TGTGCCACCGGGAGCGGATCGGGTGAAAAACTGTTTTTT. It yields the protein CATGSGSGEKLFF. The chain recombines TRBV6-5 with TRBJ1-4; D gene unclear. V lost 10 bases and J 7 bases, leaving 16 bases between the germline ends. There are 13 residues in the CDR3. Germline assignment: CDR1 MNHEY and CDR2 SVGAGI.

This clone was seen a few times. CDR3 residues: CASSQDGGLPRTGSNYGYTF. CDR3 in DNA: TGCGCCAGCAGCCAAGATGGTGGGCTCCCGAGGACTGGGTCTAACTATGGCTACACCTTC. The chain couples TRBV4-1 to TRBJ1-2; D uncertain. Germline CDR1 reads MGHRA; CDR2 reads YSYEKL. The CDR3 spans 20 residues. Trimming pared 0 bases from V and 0 bases from J, leaving 23 bases between.

The chain employs TRBV6-5 and TRBJ1-1; a possible D gene is TRBD1 (6 bases). The CDR3 is 16 residues long. Trimming removed 0 bases at V and 0 bases at J, with 11 bases between. The V gene's germline CDR1 is MNHEY and CDR2 SVGAGI. CDR3 DNA: TGTGCCAGCAGTTACTCTACAGGGAGCATGAACACTGAAGCTTTCTTT. Its protein is CASSYSTGSMNTEAFF.

The chain is built from TRBV9 and TRBJ2-3; no clear D. Trimming stripped 6 bases from V and 0 bases from J, with 5 bases between. The length of the CDR3 is 12 residues. Germline values: CDR1 SGDLS, CDR2 YYNGEE. This CDR3 is CASTGSTDTQYF. The CDR3 DNA follows: TGTGCCAGCACAGGCAGCACAGATACGCAGTATTTT.

This clone has a handful of counts. This sequence joins TRBV6-5 and TRBJ1-1; possibly TRBD1 for D (6 bases). CDR1 is MNHEY, CDR2 SVGAGI, per germline. The CDR3 extends over 14 amino acids. With 4 bases removed from V and 0 bases from J, the gap between germline ends came to 9 bases. This CDR3 is CASSWDKVNTEAFF. DNA for the CDR3: TGTGCCAGCAGTTGGGACAAAGTGAACACTGAAGCTTTCTTT.

This clone was seen only once. The chain links TRBV6-5 to TRBJ2-7; 9 bases agree with TRBD2. The germline V gene has CDR1 MNHEY and CDR2 SVGAGI. This CDR3 region has 13 residues. The junction had 3 bases not matched to a gene; V was cut back by 6 bases and J by 3 bases. This chain's CDR3 is CASRLAGDYEQYF. CDR3 nucleotide sequence: TGTGCCAGCAGATTAGCGGGAGACTACGAGCAGTACTTC.

The V gene is TRBV28, the J gene TRBJ1-1, with 9 nucleotides matching TRBD1. With V trimmed by 5 bases and J by 1 base, 2 bases remained unmatched. CDR1 and CDR2 from the germline V gene are MDHEN and SYDVKM. The CDR3 loop spans 14 amino acids. The CDR3 coding sequence is TGTGCCAGCAGTGGACAGGGGCCGAACACTGAAGCTTTCTTT. Protein sequence: CASSGQGPNTEAFF.